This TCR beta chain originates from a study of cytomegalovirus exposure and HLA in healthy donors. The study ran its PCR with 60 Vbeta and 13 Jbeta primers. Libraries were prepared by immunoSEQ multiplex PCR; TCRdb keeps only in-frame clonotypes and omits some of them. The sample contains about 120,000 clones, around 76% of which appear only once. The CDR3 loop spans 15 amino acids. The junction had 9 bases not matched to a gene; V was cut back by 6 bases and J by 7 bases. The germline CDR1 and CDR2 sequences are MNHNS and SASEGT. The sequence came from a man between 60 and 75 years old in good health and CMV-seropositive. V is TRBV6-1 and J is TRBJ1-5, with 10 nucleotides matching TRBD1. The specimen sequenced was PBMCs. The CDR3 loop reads CASSPGQGIGQPQHF. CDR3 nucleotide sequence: TGTGCCAGCAGCCCGGGACAGGGGATCGGGCAGCCCCAGCATTTT.